The 12 T cell receptor beta chains below all came from one sample that was sequenced in a study of blood T cell repertoires in COVID-19 (dated by TCRdb to about 2020). Library preparation employed the immunoSEQ multiplex PCR assay. TCRdb took over this immuneACCESS table, retaining in-frame rearrangements with V and J assigned. Such tables are incomplete; in checked studies, under half of the missing clones stem from an unresolved V gene, and the remainder is unexplained. Here the sample has approximately 150,000 clones; around 84% occur a single time. Nearly 8% of the sample is held by the ten biggest clonotypes. Sequencing was performed on PBMCs or T cells enriched from blood (not recorded which). These receptors were obtained from a woman in her forties or fifties who had recovered from COVID-19.

The gene calls are TRBV7-8 and TRBJ2-7; TRBD2 agrees at 9 bases. V lost 1 base, J lost 6 bases, and 13 bases stayed unmatched. The CDR3 totals 17 residues. CDR1 and CDR2 from the germline V gene are SGHVS and FQNEAQ. CDR3 sequence (DNA): TGTGCCAGCAGCTTAGGCGCGGGAGGGCCCCCCTTCGGCGAGCAGTACTTC. Translation gives CASSLGAGGPPFGEQYF.

The chain employs TRBV7-3 and TRBJ2-7; TRBD1 is a possible D gene (6 bases). The germline CDR1 and CDR2 sequences are SGHTA and FQGTGA. The CDR3 is 14 amino acids. V lost 1 base, J lost 3 bases, and 10 bases lay in between. The CDR3 spells CASSLNQGSYEQYF. The CDR3 region has the DNA TGTGCCAGCAGCTTAAACCAGGGGAGCTACGAGCAGTACTTC.

This clone appeared a few times. The rearrangement links TRBV7-2 to TRBJ1-2; 11 positions agree with TRBD1. The trim removed 5 bases at V and 3 bases at J, leaving 5 bases unmatched. Germline V lookup: CDR1 SGHTA, CDR2 FQGNSA. This CDR3 contains 15 residues. Here the CDR3 DNA reads TGTGCCAGCAGCCCCGGACAGGGGGCGTACTATGGCTACACCTTC. Translating it yields CASSPGQGAYYGYTF.

This chain joins TRBV7-8 and TRBJ1-3, with a tentative D call TRBD1 (5 bases). Germline V gives CDR1 SGHVS, CDR2 FQNEAQ. V dropped 5 bases and J dropped 0 bases, with 11 bases sitting between them. The CDR3 length is 15 residues. The CDR3 DNA follows: TGTGCCAGCAGCATACATCAGGGCTCTGGAAACACCATATATTTT. It translates to CASSIHQGSGNTIYF.

The rearrangement uses TRBV25-1 and TRBJ2-6; 7 nucleotides agree with TRBD2. CDR1 is MGHDK, CDR2 SYGVNS, per germline. This CDR3 region has 15 residues. Losses at the gene ends were 6 bases for V and 2 bases for J; bases not matched to a gene: 4. CDR3 sequence (DNA): TGTGCCAGCAGGGGAGGGATGACTGGGGCCAACGTCCTGACTTTC. Protein sequence: CASRGGMTGANVLTF. Based on the CDR3 plus reference TRBV25-1 and TRBJ2-6, the full variable domain is EADIYQTPRYLVIGTGKKITLECSQTMGHDKMYWYQQDPGMELHLIHYSYGVNSTEKGDLSSESTVSRIRTEHFPLTLESARPSHTSQYLCASRGGMTGANVLTFGAGSRLTVL.

This clone occurred a few times. The J gene is TRBJ2-2, the V gene TRBV27; the match to TRBD2 covers 13 bases. After removal of 5 bases from V and 5 bases from J, the junction contained 17 bases not matched to a gene. Germline-derived CDR1 and CDR2 are MNHEY and SMNVEV (reference sequence). This CDR3 spans 20 amino acids. The CDR3 DNA sequence: TGTGCCAGCAGTACTCTGACTAGCGGGAGGCGGTCGGTGGTTACCGGGGAGCTGTTTTTT. Its translation: CASSTLTSGRRSVVTGELFF.

A single count supports this clone. This chain joins TRBV12-3 or TRBV12-4 and TRBJ2-1; 7 bases fit TRBD2. This CDR3 is built from 13 residues. V was clipped by 6 bases and J by 5 bases; unmatched bases: 4. The DNA for the CDR3 is TGTGCCAGCAGCCCGCGGGGGAACAATGAGCAGTTCTTC. The encoded protein is CASSPRGNNEQFF.

The V and J genes are TRBV19 and TRBJ1-5; no firm D call. There are 15 residues in the CDR3. CDR1 is LNHDA, CDR2 SQIVND, per germline (reference sequence). The V gene lost 3 bases and the J gene lost 2 bases, with 11 bases spanning the gap. The CDR3 is CASSMRVFGNQPQHF. The CDR3 DNA is TGTGCCAGTAGTATGAGGGTCTTTGGCAATCAGCCCCAGCATTTT.

This rearrangement joins TRBV7-2 to TRBJ2-3; TRBD2 matches 10 bases. CDR3 size: 17 residues. Germline-derived CDR1 and CDR2 are SGHTA and FQGNSA. Unmatched junction bases numbered 8, after V lost 1 base and J lost 4 bases. In nucleotides, the CDR3 is TGTGCCAGCAGCTTAGAATCGACTAGCGGGTTTGCAGATACGCAGTATTTT. It yields the protein CASSLESTSGFADTQYF.

This clone showed up just once. This chain joins TRBV9 and TRBJ2-3; the match to TRBD2 covers 8 bases. The CDR3 sequence is 16 residues long. The V gene's germline CDR1 is SGDLS and CDR2 YYNGEE. J lost 5 bases, V lost 2 bases, and 10 bases had no gene match. The CDR3 coding sequence is TGTGCCAGCAGCGTGTCTCTAGCGGGTGCTGAAGATACGCAGTATTTT. Amino acids: CASSVSLAGAEDTQYF.

The chain recombines TRBV27 with TRBJ2-3, with D possibly matching TRBD2 (6 bases). V lost 3 bases, J lost 4 bases, and 20 bases lay in between. Germline assignment: CDR1 MNHEY and CDR2 SMNVEV (reference sequence). This CDR3 is built from 17 residues. In nucleotides, the CDR3 is TGTGCCAGCAGTTTGCAGCGGGTAGACGGGGCTCCAGATACGCAGTATTTT. Protein: CASSLQRVDGAPDTQYF.

The rearrangement joins TRBV7-6 to TRBJ2-1; weak D call: TRBD1 (6 bases). Germline CDR1 and CDR2: SGHVS and FNYEAQ. Between the trimmed V and J ends, which lost 3 bases and 0 bases, there was a span of 9 bases. This CDR3 has 15 residues. The CDR3, as DNA: TGTGCCAGCAGCTTCTTCAGGGGCTCCTACAATGAGCAGTTCTTC. Its translation: CASSFFRGSYNEQFF.